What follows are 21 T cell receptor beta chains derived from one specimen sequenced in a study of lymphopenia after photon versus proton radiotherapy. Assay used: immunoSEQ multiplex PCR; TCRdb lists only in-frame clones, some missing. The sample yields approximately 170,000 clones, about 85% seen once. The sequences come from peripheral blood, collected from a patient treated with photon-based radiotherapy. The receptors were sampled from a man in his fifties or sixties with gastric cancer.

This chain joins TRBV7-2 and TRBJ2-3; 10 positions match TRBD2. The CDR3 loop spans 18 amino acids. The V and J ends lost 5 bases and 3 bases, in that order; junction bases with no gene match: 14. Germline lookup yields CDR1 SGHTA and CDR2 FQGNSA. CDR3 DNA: TGTGCCAGCAGCCAAGGGCGACTAGCGGGTCTCGGGACAGATACGCAGTATTTT. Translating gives CASSQGRLAGLGTDTQYF.

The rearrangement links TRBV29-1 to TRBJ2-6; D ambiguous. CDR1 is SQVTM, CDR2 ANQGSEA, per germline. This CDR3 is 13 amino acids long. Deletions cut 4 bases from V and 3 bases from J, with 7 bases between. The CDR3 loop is CSVADYGANVLTF. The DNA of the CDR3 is TGCAGCGTTGCGGATTATGGGGCCAACGTCCTGACTTTC.

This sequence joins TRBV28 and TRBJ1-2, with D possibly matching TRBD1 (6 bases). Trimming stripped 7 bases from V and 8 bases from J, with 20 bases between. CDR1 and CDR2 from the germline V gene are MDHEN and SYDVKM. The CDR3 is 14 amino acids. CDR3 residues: CASIPGGIPRGYTF. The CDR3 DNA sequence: TGTGCCAGCATCCCTGGGGGCATACCACGGGGCTACACCTTC.

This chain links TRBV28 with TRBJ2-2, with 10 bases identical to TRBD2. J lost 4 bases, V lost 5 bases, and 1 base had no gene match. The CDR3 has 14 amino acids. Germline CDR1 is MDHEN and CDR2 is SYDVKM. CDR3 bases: TGTGCCAGCAGTCTAGCGGGAGTCACCGGGGAGCTGTTTTTT. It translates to CASSLAGVTGELFF.

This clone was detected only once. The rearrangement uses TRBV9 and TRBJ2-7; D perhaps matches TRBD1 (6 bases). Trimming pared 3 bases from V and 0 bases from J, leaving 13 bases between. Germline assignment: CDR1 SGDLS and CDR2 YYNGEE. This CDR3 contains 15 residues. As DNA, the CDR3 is TGTGCCAGCAGCGGTGGGACACCGAGCTCCTACGAGCAGTACTTC. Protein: CASSGGTPSSYEQYF.

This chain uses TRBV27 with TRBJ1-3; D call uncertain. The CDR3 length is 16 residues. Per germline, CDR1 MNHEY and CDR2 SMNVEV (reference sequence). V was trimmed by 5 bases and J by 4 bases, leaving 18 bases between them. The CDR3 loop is CASSKSRTLAGNTIYF. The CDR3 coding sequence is TGTGCCAGCAGTAAGTCCCGGACGTTGGCGGGAAACACCATATATTTT.

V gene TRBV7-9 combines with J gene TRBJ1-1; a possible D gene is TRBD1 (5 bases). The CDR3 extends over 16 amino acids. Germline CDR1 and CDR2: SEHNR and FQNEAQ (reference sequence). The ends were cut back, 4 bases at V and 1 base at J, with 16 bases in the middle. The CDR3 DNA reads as TGTGCCAGCAGCTCCCCCCCCAGGGACGGGAACACTGAAGCTTTCTTT. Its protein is CASSSPPRDGNTEAFF.

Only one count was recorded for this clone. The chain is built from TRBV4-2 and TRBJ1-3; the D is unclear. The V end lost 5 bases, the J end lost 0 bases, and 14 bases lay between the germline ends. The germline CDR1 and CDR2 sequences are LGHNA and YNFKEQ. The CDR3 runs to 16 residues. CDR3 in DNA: TGTGCCAGCAGCAGGAGCACCGAATACTCTGGAAACACCATATATTTT. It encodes CASSRSTEYSGNTIYF.

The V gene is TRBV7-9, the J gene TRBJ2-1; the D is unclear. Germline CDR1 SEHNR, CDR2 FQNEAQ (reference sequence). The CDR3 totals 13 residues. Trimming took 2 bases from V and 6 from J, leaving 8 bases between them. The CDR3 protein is CASSLWSVNEQFF. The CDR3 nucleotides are TGTGCCAGCAGCTTATGGTCGGTCAATGAGCAGTTCTTC.

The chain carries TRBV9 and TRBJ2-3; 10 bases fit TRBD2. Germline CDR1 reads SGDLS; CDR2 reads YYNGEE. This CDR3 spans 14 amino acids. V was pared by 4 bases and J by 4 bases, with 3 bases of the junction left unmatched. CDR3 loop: CASSPSGSADTQYF. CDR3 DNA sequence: TGTGCCAGCAGCCCTAGCGGGAGTGCAGATACGCAGTATTTT.

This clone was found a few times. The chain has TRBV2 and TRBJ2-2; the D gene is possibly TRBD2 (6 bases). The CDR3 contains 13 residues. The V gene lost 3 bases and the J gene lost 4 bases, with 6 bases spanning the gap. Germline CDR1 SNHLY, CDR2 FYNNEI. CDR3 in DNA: TGTGCCAGCAGTGAGGGAGGCACCGGGGAGCTGTTTTTT. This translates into CASSEGGTGELFF.

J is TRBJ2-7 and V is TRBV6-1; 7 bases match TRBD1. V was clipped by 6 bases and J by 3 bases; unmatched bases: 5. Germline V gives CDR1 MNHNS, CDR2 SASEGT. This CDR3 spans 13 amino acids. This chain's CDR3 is CASRGQSLYEQYF. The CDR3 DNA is TGTGCCAGCAGGGGACAGTCCCTCTACGAGCAGTACTTC.

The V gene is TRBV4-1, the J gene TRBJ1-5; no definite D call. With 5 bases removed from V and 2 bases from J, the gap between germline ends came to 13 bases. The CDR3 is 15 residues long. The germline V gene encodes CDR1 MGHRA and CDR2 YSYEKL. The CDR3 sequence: CASSSGQVGNQPQHF. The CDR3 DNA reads TGCGCCAGCAGCAGCGGTCAGGTGGGCAATCAGCCCCAGCATTTT.

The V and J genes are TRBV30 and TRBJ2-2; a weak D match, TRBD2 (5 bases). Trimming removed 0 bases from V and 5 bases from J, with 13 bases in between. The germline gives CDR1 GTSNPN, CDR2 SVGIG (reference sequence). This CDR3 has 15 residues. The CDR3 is CAWSVLIRTTGELFF. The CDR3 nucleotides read TGTGCCTGGAGTGTACTTATCCGGACTACCGGGGAGCTGTTTTTT.

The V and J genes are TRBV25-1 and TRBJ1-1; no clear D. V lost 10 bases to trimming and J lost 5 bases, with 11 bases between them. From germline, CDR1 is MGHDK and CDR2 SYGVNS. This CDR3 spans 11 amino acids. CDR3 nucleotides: TGTGCCACTCAAGGGTATACTGAAGCTTTCTTT. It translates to CATQGYTEAFF.

The CDR3 coding sequence is TGCAGTGCTAGGGGAAGTGAGACCCAGTACTTC. It codes for CSARGSETQYF. V and J are TRBV20-1 and TRBJ2-5; no firm D call. V shed 3 bases and J shed 5 bases, with 7 bases lying between them. The CDR3 runs 11 residues. CDR1 is DFQATT, CDR2 SNEGSKA, per germline (reference sequence).

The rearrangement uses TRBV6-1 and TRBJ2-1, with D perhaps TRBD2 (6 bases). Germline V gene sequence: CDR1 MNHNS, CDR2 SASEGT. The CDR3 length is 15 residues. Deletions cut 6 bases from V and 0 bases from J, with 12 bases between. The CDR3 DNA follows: TGTGCCAGCAGGACTATGGGGGGCTCCTACAATGAGCAGTTCTTC. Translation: CASRTMGGSYNEQFF.

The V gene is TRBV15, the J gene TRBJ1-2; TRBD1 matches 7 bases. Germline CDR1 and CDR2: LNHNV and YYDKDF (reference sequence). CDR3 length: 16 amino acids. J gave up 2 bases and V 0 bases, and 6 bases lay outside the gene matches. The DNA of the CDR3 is TGTGCCACCAGCAGAGACCTAGTGGGACAGAACTATGGCTACACCTTC. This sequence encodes CATSRDLVGQNYGYTF.

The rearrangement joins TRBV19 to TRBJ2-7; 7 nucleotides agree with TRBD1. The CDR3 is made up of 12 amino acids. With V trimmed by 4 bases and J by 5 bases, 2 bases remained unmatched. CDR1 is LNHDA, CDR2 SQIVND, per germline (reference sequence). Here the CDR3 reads CASSTTGDEQYF. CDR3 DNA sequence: TGTGCCAGTAGTACCACAGGGGACGAGCAGTACTTC.

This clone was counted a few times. The CDR3 sequence: CASSTTAGNTIYF. The CDR3 DNA reads as TGTGCCAGCAGCACAACGGCTGGAAACACCATATATTTT. The chain is built from TRBV4-2 and TRBJ1-3, with unresolved D. Germline-derived CDR1 and CDR2 are LGHNA and YNFKEQ. The CDR3 sequence is 13 residues long. V lost 5 bases to trimming and J lost 2 bases, with 7 bases between them.

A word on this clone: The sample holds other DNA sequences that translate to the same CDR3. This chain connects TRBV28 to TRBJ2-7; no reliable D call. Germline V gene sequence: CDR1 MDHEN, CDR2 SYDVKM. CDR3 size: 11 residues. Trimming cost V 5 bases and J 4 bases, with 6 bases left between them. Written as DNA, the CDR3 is TGTGCCAGCAGTCTGGGGTACGAGCAGTACTTC. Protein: CASSLGYEQYF.